The 4 T cell receptor beta chains listed next were all sequenced from one sample in a study of blood T cell repertoires in COVID-19. Clones were sequenced by immunoSEQ multiplex PCR, and TCRdb holds only the in-frame ones, with some missing. The top ten clones hold 25% of a sample with just under 50,000 clones, 79% of them seen once. Sequenced sample: peripheral blood. These receptors were obtained from a man aged 70 or older with acute or convalescent COVID-19.

The CDR3 reads CASSLGALRSSYEQYF. CDR3 sequence (DNA): TGTGCCAGCAGCTTAGGAGCCCTCAGGTCGTCCTACGAGCAGTACTTC. The chain has TRBV7-2 and TRBJ2-7; no clear D gene. CDR1 is SGHTA, CDR2 FQGNSA, per germline. The CDR3 length is 16 residues. Trimming stripped 1 base from V and 1 base from J, with 14 bases between.

This chain uses TRBV30 with TRBJ2-6, with 13 bases fitting TRBD2. V gave up 0 bases and J gave up 4 bases; unmatched junction bases: 9. The CDR3 has 19 amino acids. Germline assignment: CDR1 GTSNPN and CDR2 SVGIG (reference sequence). The CDR3 DNA reads TGTGCCTGGAGTGTATTCGGACTAGCGGGAGTTGGAGGGGCCAACGTCCTGACTTTC. Protein: CAWSVFGLAGVGGANVLTF.

This chain links TRBV7-9 with TRBJ1-2; D unresolved. Germline CDR1 and CDR2: SEHNR and FQNEAQ (reference sequence). This CDR3 contains 16 residues. Trimming took 3 bases from V and 6 from J, leaving 20 bases between them. As DNA, the CDR3 is TGTGCCAGCAGCTTGAACGGTATACGGGGAGTAAATGGCTACACCTTC. This gives the protein CASSLNGIRGVNGYTF.

The chain employs TRBV2 and TRBJ2-7; TRBD1 might be the D (6 bases). V was trimmed by 9 bases and J by 0 bases, leaving 15 bases between them. CDR1 is SNHLY, CDR2 FYNNEI, per germline. The CDR3 consists of 14 residues. The CDR3 DNA is TGTGCCAGACCAGAACCGGGACACTCCTACGAGCAGTACTTC. As protein: CARPEPGHSYEQYF.